The clone carrying this T cell receptor beta chain was seen repeatedly, ten times or more. Antigen specificity is unknown. Germline-derived CDR1 and CDR2 are KGHDR and SFDVKD. V dropped 3 bases and J dropped 5 bases, with 4 bases sitting between them. The CDR3 is made up of 12 amino acids. One entry per CDR3 protein, called by TCRdb with MiXCR from the 5' RACE reads. Of about 320,000 distinct CDR3 sequences listed, 3.5% to 4.5% are singletons. This sample was taken from a study of T cells after yellow fever vaccination. Overall study: In the case of low-cell-number fractions, SMART-Seq v4 Ultra Low Input was used for preparation. Study-wide points: There was a possibility that FACS-sorted repertoires contained abundant clonotypes contaminating from the bulk population. Weaker, the secondary response had a peak occurring faster, on day 5 versus 15. Primary-vaccination clones mostly resurfaced post-booster (just under 98% CD4, more than 80% CD8).

This sequence joins TRBV24-1 and TRBJ2-1; D is unclear. This specimen consisted of PBMCs, obtained 15 days after the yellow fever booster vaccination. This TCR derives from a man aged 18 to 35 who received the YFV17D yellow fever vaccine. CDR3 residues: CATSDRDNEQFF. As DNA, the CDR3 is TGTGCCACCAGTGATAGGGACAATGAGCAGTTCTTC.